The entry below describes one T cell receptor beta chain. The data were taken from a study of blood T cell repertoires in COVID-19. Profiled with immunoSEQ multiplex PCR; TCRdb holds only in-frame clones, not every one. The sample holds about 190,000 clones, roughly 80% seen once. Germline loops: CDR1 MGHDK, CDR2 SYGVNS. This CDR3 spans 15 amino acids. V lost 5 bases to trimming and J lost 3 bases; unmatched junction nucleotides: 6. This receptor was obtained from a man in his thirties or forties with active or convalescent COVID-19. This sequence joins TRBV25-1 and TRBJ2-3; 9 bases line up with TRBD1. Sequences were obtained from peripheral blood. DNA for the CDR3: TGTGCCAGCAGTAGTAACAGGGGGCGAACAGATACGCAGTATTTT. It is translated as CASSSNRGRTDTQYF.